The subject of this entry is one T cell receptor beta chain. This record belongs to a study of control samples from healthy donors and cancer patients. Repertoires were generated with immunoSEQ multiplex PCR, while TCRdb's copy carries only in-frame clones and drops some. The data contain under 130,000 clones, roughly 85% of them singletons. This CDR3 has 14 residues. V gave up 5 bases and J gave up 13 bases; unmatched junction bases: 14. Germline CDR1 is LNHDA and CDR2 is SQIVND (reference sequence). The gene calls are TRBV19 and TRBJ2-1; 7 bases agree with TRBD2. The sequenced sample was blood. This TCR was recovered from a woman aged 45-65 years in good health. DNA of the CDR3: TGTGCCAGTAGTCTTGCGGGGGAGCCCGGAATCCAGTTCTTC. This sequence encodes CASSLAGEPGIQFF.